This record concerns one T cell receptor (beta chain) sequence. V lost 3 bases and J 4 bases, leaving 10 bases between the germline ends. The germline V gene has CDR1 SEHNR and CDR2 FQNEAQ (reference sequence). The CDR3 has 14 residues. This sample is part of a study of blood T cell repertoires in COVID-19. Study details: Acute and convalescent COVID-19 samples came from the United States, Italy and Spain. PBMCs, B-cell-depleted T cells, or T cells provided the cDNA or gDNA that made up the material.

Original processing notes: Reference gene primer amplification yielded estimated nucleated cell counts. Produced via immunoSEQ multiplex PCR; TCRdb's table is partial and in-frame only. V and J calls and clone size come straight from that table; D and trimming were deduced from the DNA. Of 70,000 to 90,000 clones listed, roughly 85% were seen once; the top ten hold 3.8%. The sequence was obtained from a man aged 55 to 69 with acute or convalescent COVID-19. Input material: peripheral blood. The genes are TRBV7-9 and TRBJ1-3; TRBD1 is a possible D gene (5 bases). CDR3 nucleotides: TGTGCCAGCAGCTTGCAGGGATCCGGAAACACCATATATTTT. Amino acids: CASSLQGSGNTIYF.